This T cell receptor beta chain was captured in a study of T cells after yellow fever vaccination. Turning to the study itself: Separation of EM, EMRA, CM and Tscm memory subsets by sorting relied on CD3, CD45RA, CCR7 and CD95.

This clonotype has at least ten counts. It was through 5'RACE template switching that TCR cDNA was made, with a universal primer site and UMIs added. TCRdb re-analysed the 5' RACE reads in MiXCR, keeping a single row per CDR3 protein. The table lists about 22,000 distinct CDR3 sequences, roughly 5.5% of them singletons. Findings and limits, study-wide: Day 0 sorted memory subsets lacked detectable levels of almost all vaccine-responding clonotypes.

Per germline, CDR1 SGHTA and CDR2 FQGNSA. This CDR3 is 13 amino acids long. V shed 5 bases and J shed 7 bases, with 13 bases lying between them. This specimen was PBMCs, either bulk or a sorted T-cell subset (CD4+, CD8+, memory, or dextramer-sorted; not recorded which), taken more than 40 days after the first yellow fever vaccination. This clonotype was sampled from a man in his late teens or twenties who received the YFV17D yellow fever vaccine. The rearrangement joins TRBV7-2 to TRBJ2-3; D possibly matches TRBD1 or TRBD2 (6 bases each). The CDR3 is CASSAPGANTQYF. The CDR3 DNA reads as TGTGCCAGCAGCGCGCCGGGGGCGAATACGCAGTATTTT. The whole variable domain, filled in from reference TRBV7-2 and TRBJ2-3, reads GAGVSQSPSNKVTEKGKDVELRCDPISGHTALYWYRQSLGQGLEFLIYFQGNSAPDKSGLPSDRFSAERTGGSVSTLTIQRTQQEDSAVYLCASSAPGANTQYFGPGTRLTVL.